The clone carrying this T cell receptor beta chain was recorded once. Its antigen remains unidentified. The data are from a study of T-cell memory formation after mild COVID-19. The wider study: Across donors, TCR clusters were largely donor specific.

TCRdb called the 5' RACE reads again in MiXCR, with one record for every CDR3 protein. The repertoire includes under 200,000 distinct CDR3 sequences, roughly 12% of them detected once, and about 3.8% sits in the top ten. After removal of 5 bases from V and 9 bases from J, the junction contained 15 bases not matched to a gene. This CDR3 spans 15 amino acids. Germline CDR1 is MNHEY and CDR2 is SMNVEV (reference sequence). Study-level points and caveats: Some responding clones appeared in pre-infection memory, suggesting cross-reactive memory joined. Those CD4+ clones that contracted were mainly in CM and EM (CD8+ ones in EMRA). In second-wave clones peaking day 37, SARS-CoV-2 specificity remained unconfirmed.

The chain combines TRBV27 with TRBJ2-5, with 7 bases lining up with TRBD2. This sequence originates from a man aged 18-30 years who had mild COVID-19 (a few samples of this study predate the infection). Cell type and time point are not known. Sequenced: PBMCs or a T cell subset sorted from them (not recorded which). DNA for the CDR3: TGTGCCAGCAGTCTCCTTGGGCAGGGAGGGAAGGCCCAGTACTTC. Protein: CASSLLGQGGKAQYF.